This entry lists 11 T cell receptor beta chains sequenced from one sample in a study of blood T cell repertoires in COVID-19. Data came from immunoSEQ multiplex PCR; TCRdb stores just in-frame clones and leaves some out. The profile shows just under 350,000 clones, around nine tenths of them singletons. The sequencing input was peripheral blood. Source of these receptors: a woman younger than 30 who had recovered from COVID-19.

This chain links TRBV10-3 with TRBJ2-5, with 11 bases that match TRBD1. The CDR3 has 15 amino acids. V shed 8 bases, J shed 3 bases, and the junction held 8 bases outside the gene matches. Germline V CDR1 and CDR2: ENHRY, SYGVKD. Written as DNA, the CDR3 is TGTGCCATCGGAACCCGGGACAGGGGGGAAGAGACCCAGTACTTC. Its translation: CAIGTRDRGEETQYF.

V and J are TRBV7-2 and TRBJ1-6; 9 nucleotides line up with TRBD1. The CDR3 covers 17 residues. Germline V CDR1 and CDR2: SGHTA, FQGNSA. V was clipped by 4 bases and J by 0 bases; unmatched bases: 4. In DNA, the CDR3 is TGTGCCAGCAGCTCGGGACAGGGCCCCTCCTATAATTCACCCCTCCACTTT. It encodes CASSSGQGPSYNSPLHF.

The J gene is TRBJ1-5, the V gene TRBV11-2, with a tentative D call TRBD1 (6 bases). Trimming took 1 base from V and 7 from J, leaving 11 bases between them. This CDR3 spans 14 amino acids. Germline V gives CDR1 SGHAT, CDR2 FQNNGV. CDR3 amino acids: CASSLVNRVQPQHF. In DNA, the CDR3 is TGTGCCAGCAGCTTAGTCAACAGGGTCCAGCCCCAGCATTTT.

V and J are TRBV12-3 or TRBV12-4 and TRBJ1-1; maybe TRBD1 (5 bases). Trimming took off 6 bases at V and 8 bases at J, with 10 bases between the two ends. The CDR3 has 11 amino acids. The CDR3 coding sequence is TGTGCCAGCAGCCGAGACAGAGAAGCTTTCTTT. Translated: CASSRDREAFF.

J is TRBJ2-3 and V is TRBV19, with D tentatively TRBD2 (6 bases). Germline loops: CDR1 LNHDA, CDR2 SQIVND (reference sequence). This CDR3 comprises 13 residues. Trimming shortened V by 4 bases and J by 6 bases, and 11 bases separated the two germline ends. The CDR3 sequence is CASSKGRLDTQYF. The DNA for the CDR3 is TGTGCCAGTAGTAAGGGGAGGTTGGATACGCAGTATTTT.

The chain has TRBV10-2 and TRBJ2-3, with 11 bases matching TRBD2. Germline values: CDR1 WSHSY, CDR2 SAAADI. CDR3 length: 17 amino acids. With V trimmed by 0 bases and J by 6 bases, 8 bases remained unmatched. The CDR3 loop is CASSESSSGRVRDTQYF. In DNA, the CDR3 is TGCGCCAGCAGTGAGTCGAGTAGCGGGAGGGTCAGGGATACGCAGTATTTT.

V is TRBV19 and J is TRBJ2-2; 10 nucleotides align to TRBD2. The CDR3 is 15 residues long. Germline loops: CDR1 LNHDA, CDR2 SQIVND (reference sequence). V shed 1 base, J shed 6 bases, and the junction held 2 bases outside the gene matches. This CDR3 reads CASSIASGSAGELFF. The CDR3 bases are TGTGCCAGTAGTATAGCTAGCGGGAGCGCCGGGGAGCTGTTTTTT.

The CDR3 DNA reads TGTGCCAGCAACCTAGATTGGTCTGGAGGGAGGGCCGTAGATACGCAGTATTTT. Translating gives CASNLDWSGGRAVDTQYF. This chain links TRBV11-2 with TRBJ2-3; TRBD2 matches at 7 bases. Trimming removed 7 bases from V and 5 bases from J; junction bases left unmatched: 21. This CDR3 is 18 amino acids long. Per germline, CDR1 SGHAT and CDR2 FQNNGV.

This sequence joins TRBV6-1 and TRBJ1-3; 8 nucleotides match TRBD1. Germline V gene sequence: CDR1 MNHNS, CDR2 SASEGT. The junction had 18 bases not matched to a gene; V was cut back by 4 bases and J by 4 bases. This CDR3 has 19 residues. The CDR3 region is CASSALRQGSRVAGNTIYF. The CDR3 DNA sequence: TGTGCCAGCAGTGCCCTTAGACAGGGGAGCAGAGTAGCGGGAAACACCATATATTTT.

This clone has just one count. The rearrangement links TRBV11-3 to TRBJ1-1; D remains ambiguous. The germline gives CDR1 SGHNT, CDR2 YENEEA. Trimming cost V 4 bases and J 4 bases, with 19 bases left between them. This CDR3 has 16 amino acids. CDR3 nucleotide sequence: TGTGCCAGCAGCTCTAGAGGCCCCTTAATTGGCACTGAAGCTTTCTTT. The encoded protein is CASSSRGPLIGTEAFF. The full variable domain, completed using reference TRBV11-3 and TRBJ1-1, is EAGVVQSPRYKIIEKKQPVAFWCNPISGHNTLYWYLQNLGQGPELLIRYENEEAVDDSQLPKDRFSAERLKGVDSTLKIQPAELGDSAVYLCASSSRGPLIGTEAFFGQGTRLTVV.

The chain is built from TRBV19 and TRBJ2-5; 11 positions match TRBD2. CDR3 length equals 15 residues. V lost 3 bases and J lost 3; bases outside the gene matches: 3. In germline, CDR1 is LNHDA, CDR2 SQIVND (reference sequence). This chain's CDR3 is CASSIGTSGKETQYF. The CDR3 DNA reads as TGTGCCAGTAGTATTGGGACTAGCGGTAAAGAGACCCAGTACTTC.